These 17 T cell receptor beta chains were sequenced from one sample in a study of lymphopenia after photon versus proton radiotherapy. Sequencing was performed with immunoSEQ multiplex PCR; in TCRdb, only in-frame clones are kept and a portion is missing. The sample lists 55,000 to 70,000 clones, 85% to 95% seen once, with 2.2% in the top ten. Sequencing used peripheral blood, obtained from a patient treated with photon-based radiotherapy. The receptors were sampled from a woman in her thirties or forties with cholangiocarcinoma.

The V gene is TRBV5-1, the J gene TRBJ2-7; 8 nucleotides line up with TRBD2. CDR1 and CDR2 from the germline V gene are SGHRS and YFSETQ. This CDR3 is built from 17 residues. V was pared by 2 bases and J by 3 bases, with 13 bases of the junction left unmatched. The CDR3 sequence is CASSLVSRGGINYEQYF. For the CDR3, the DNA is TGCGCCAGCAGCTTAGTCTCTCGGGGGGGAATTAACTACGAGCAGTACTTC.

The chain recombines TRBV11-2 with TRBJ2-7; no reliable D call. CDR1 SGHAT and CDR2 FQNNGV come from the germline V gene. Trimming pared 0 bases from V and 3 bases from J, leaving 12 bases between. The CDR3 contains 15 residues. The CDR3 DNA reads as TGTGCCAGCAGCTTAGATATTTCCGAAAACTACGAGCAGTACTTC. Translated, it gives CASSLDISENYEQYF.

The CDR3 region is CASSPNNRQGKYEQYF. CDR3 DNA: TGTGCCAGCAGCCCTAATAATAGACAGGGGAAGTACGAGCAGTACTTC. The chain joins TRBV11-2 to TRBJ2-7, with 8 nucleotides matching TRBD1. CDR1 SGHAT and CDR2 FQNNGV come from the germline V gene. Losses at the gene ends were 5 bases for V and 4 bases for J; bases not matched to a gene: 13. The CDR3 contains 16 residues.

The chain couples TRBV11-1 to TRBJ2-7; TRBD1 matches at 8 bases. This CDR3 comprises 14 residues. V lost 5 bases and J lost 4; bases outside the gene matches: 7. Germline CDR1 is SGHAT and CDR2 is FQDESV (reference sequence). CDR3 sequence reads: CASSADRDGYEQYF. The DNA of the CDR3 is TGTGCCAGCAGCGCGGACAGGGACGGGTACGAGCAGTACTTC. Drawing the rest from reference TRBV11-1 and TRBJ2-7, the complete variable domain is EAEVAQSPRYKITEKSQAVAFWCDPISGHATLYWYRQILGQGPELLVQFQDESVVDDSQLPKDRFSAERLKGVDSTLKIQPAELGDSAMYLCASSADRDGYEQYFGPGTRLTVT.

The chain is built from TRBV30 and TRBJ1-2; D remains unclear. Germline loops: CDR1 GTSNPN, CDR2 SVGIG (reference sequence). The CDR3 sequence is 14 residues long. Trimming removed 7 bases from V and 4 bases from J, with 19 bases in between. The CDR3: CASPLFGLSYGYTF. The CDR3, as DNA: TGTGCCTCGCCCCTTTTTGGACTGTCCTATGGCTACACCTTC.

This chain joins TRBV12-5 and TRBJ2-1, with TRBD2 matching 10 bases. Germline V gene lookup returns CDR1 LGHNT and CDR2 FRNRAP. The ends lost 5 bases at V and 4 bases at J; junction bases unmatched: 11. This CDR3 has 17 residues. CDR3 DNA: TGTGCTAGTGGTCTACAATATCGACTAGCGGGTTACAATGAGCAGTTCTTC. Translation: CASGLQYRLAGYNEQFF.

The gene calls are TRBV5-5 and TRBJ1-2; D unresolved. CDR3 size: 14 residues. The germline V gene encodes CDR1 SGHKS and CDR2 YYEKEE (reference sequence). Deletions cut 4 bases from V and 4 bases from J, with 14 bases between. The CDR3 DNA reads TGTGCCAGCAGCCCTGCCGGACCTTCCTATGGCTACACCTTC. This gives the protein CASSPAGPSYGYTF.

The rearrangement links TRBV2 to TRBJ1-2, with 8 bases lining up with TRBD1. The CDR3 is 16 amino acids. The junction had 7 bases not matched to a gene; V was cut back by 4 bases and J by 0 bases. Germline V gene sequence: CDR1 SNHLY, CDR2 FYNNEI. This CDR3 reads CASSGRTGSTNYGYTF. The CDR3 bases are TGTGCCAGCAGTGGGAGGACAGGGTCGACTAACTATGGCTACACCTTC. Full variable domain (outside the CDR3, taken from reference TRBV2 and TRBJ1-2): EPEVTQTPSHQVTQMGQEVILRCVPISNHLYFYWYRQILGQKVEFLVSFYNNEISEKSEIFDDQFSVERPDGSNFTLKIRSTKLEDSAMYFCASSGRTGSTNYGYTFGSGTRLTVV.

This chain joins TRBV7-2 and TRBJ1-5, with D possibly matching TRBD1 (5 bases). Trimming took 5 bases from V and 4 from J, leaving 12 bases between them. Germline CDR1 reads SGHTA; CDR2 reads FQGNSA. The CDR3 covers 14 residues. CDR3 in DNA: TGTGCCAGCAGCAATTCAGGGAATAATCAGCCCCAGCATTTT. Protein sequence: CASSNSGNNQPQHF.

J is TRBJ1-4 and V is TRBV9; 7 bases agree with TRBD1. CDR3 size: 15 residues. Germline V CDR1 and CDR2: SGDLS, YYNGEE. With V trimmed by 3 bases and J by 4 bases, 6 bases remained unmatched. The DNA of the CDR3 is TGTGCCAGCAGCGGGAGACAGGGCATTAATGAAAAACTGTTTTTT. Amino acids: CASSGRQGINEKLFF.

This clone has a single count. This chain joins TRBV5-1 and TRBJ1-1; D is uncertain. The CDR3 totals 13 residues. Germline CDR1 reads SGHRS; CDR2 reads YFSETQ. Between the trimmed V and J ends, which lost 6 bases and 5 bases, there was a span of 14 bases. The CDR3 DNA reads as TGCGCCAGCATGCCGCCCGGACGGACTGAAGCTTTCTTT. Its translation: CASMPPGRTEAFF.

V is TRBV30 and J is TRBJ2-5; either TRBD1 or TRBD2 may supply D (5 bases each). This CDR3 is 13 amino acids long. Trimming took off 7 bases at V and 1 base at J, with 13 bases between the two ends. Germline assignment: CDR1 GTSNPN and CDR2 SVGIG (reference sequence). CDR3 nucleotides: TGTGCCTTCTTTGATGGGGGCCAAGAGACCCAGTACTTC. It translates to CAFFDGGQETQYF.

This clone was observed a handful of times. V gene TRBV6-5 combines with J gene TRBJ1-2; unclear D gene. CDR3 length: 13 residues. Trimming took off 4 bases at V and 7 bases at J, with 13 bases between the two ends. The germline V gene encodes CDR1 MNHEY and CDR2 SVGAGI. The CDR3 nucleotides are TGTGCCAGCAGTTCCGCCCAGGTTCCTGGCTACACCTTC. Its protein product is CASSSAQVPGYTF.

In DNA form, the CDR3 reads TGTGCCAGCAGCCAAGATCGCAGGGCGGAGGGAGGCGAAAAACTGTTTTTT. Encoded protein: CASSQDRRAEGGEKLFF. V usage is TRBV4-2 and J usage is TRBJ1-4, with TRBD1 as a possible D gene (5 bases). The CDR3 extends over 17 amino acids. The V gene lost 0 bases and the J gene lost 8 bases, with 19 bases spanning the gap. Germline CDR1 is LGHNA and CDR2 is YNFKEQ.

This sequence joins TRBV28 and TRBJ2-3; D gene unclear. The V end was cut by 5 bases, the J end by 6 bases, with 15 bases between. Germline CDR1 and CDR2: MDHEN and SYDVKM. This CDR3 contains 14 residues. The CDR3 DNA follows: TGTGCCAGCAGTCCCAACGTCCCTCTGGATACGCAGTATTTT. Protein sequence: CASSPNVPLDTQYF.

This clone has just a few counts. The CDR3 loop reads CASITGEGVSNQPQHF. In nucleotides, the CDR3 is TGCGCCAGCATCACGGGGGAGGGCGTTAGCAATCAGCCCCAGCATTTT. This sequence joins TRBV5-1 and TRBJ1-5; maybe TRBD1 (5 bases). The germline V and J ends were trimmed by 6 bases and 0 bases, with 16 bases remaining between them. The CDR3 runs to 16 residues. The germline gives CDR1 SGHRS, CDR2 YFSETQ.

The chain couples TRBV7-2 to TRBJ2-3; 12 positions match TRBD2. The CDR3 totals 17 residues. Germline CDR1 SGHTA, CDR2 FQGNSA. Trimming cost V 5 bases and J 4 bases; bases outside gene matches: 10. Here the CDR3 DNA reads TGTGCCAGCAGCCGACACGTCCTAGCGGGAGGGTCAGATACGCAGTATTTT. Its translation: CASSRHVLAGGSDTQYF.